The sequence of this TCR beta chain was determined in a study of T cells in Graves' hyperthyroidism and ophthalmopathy. CDR3 length equals 13 residues. Deletions cut 6 bases from V and 1 base from J, with 12 bases between. In germline, CDR1 is SQVTM, CDR2 ANQGSEA. Amplified TCR beta CDR3 regions came from RNA transcripts. With the HTBI primer set, the TCR CDR3 went through a first round of RT-PCR. Via MiXCR, TCRdb re-called the multiplex PCR reads, giving one row per CDR3 protein. The sample has about 400,000 distinct CDR3 sequences, 11% to 15% seen once; the top ten hold under 30%. In its sample, this clonotype was seen many times.

V gene TRBV29-1 combines with J gene TRBJ2-5; weak D call: TRBD1 (6 bases). Input material: blood. The TCR sequence derives from a man in his forties or fifties with Graves' ophthalmopathy. As DNA, the CDR3 is TGCAGCGTCCAAAAGGACAGCCAAGAGACCCAGTACTTC. Translation gives CSVQKDSQETQYF.